Sequencing of this T cell receptor (beta chain) was carried out in a study of CD4 T cells in relation to SARS-CoV-2 and coronaviruses. Concerning this clone: What it binds is unknown.

Unexposed donor CD4+ T cells date from about 2011-2019, before the COVID-19 pandemic. Isolation of CD4+ T cells took place after less than 11 days in culture. This table comes from immunoSEQ multiplex PCR, and its TCRdb copy is limited to in-frame clones, with some not included. The repertoire holds some 19,000 clones, with around 80% as singletons. The V segment lost 8 bases and the J segment 4 bases; nucleotides outside the gene matches: 7. Germline CDR1 reads SNHLY; CDR2 reads FYNNEI. The CDR3 spans 15 residues. V and J are TRBV2 and TRBJ2-2; 10 bases line up with TRBD2. The sequence was obtained from a human donor in good health. Specimen: CD4+ T cells from PBMCs, cultured in vitro. Written as DNA, the CDR3 is TGTGCCAGCTCTCAGCGGGAGGGCGGCACCGGGGAGCTGTTTTTT. Residues: CASSQREGGTGELFF.